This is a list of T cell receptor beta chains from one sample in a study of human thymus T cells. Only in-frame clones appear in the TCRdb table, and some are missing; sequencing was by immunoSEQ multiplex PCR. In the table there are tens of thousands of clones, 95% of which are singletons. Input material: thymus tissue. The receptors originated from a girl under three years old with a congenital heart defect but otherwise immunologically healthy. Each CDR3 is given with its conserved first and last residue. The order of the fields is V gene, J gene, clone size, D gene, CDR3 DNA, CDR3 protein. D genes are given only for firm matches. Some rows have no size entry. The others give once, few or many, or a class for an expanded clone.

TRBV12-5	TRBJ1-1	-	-	TGTGCTAGTGGTGGATCCCAGGACCGCTTT	CASGGSQDRF
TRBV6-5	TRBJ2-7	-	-	TGTGCCAGCAGTTACTCCCAGACTGGTAACCGTGACTTC	CASSYSQTGNRDF
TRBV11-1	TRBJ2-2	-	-	TGTGCCAGCAGACTATCGACGCCCAACACCGGGGAGCTGTTTTTT	CASRLSTPNTGELFF
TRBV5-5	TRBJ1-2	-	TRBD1	TGTGCCAGCAGCCCCGAGAGGGACAGCAACTATGGCTACACCTTC	CASSPERDSNYGYTF
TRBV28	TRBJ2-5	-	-	TGTGCCAGCAGTTCGCCGGGACTCAAACAAGAGACCCAGTACTTC	CASSSPGLKQETQYF
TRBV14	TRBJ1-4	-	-	TGTGCCAGCAGCCCCCGGACAAATGAAAAACTGTTTTTT	CASSPRTNEKLFF
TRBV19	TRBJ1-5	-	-	TGTGCCAGCGCCGACAGATACCATAGCAATCAGCCCCAGCATTTT	CASADRYHSNQPQHF
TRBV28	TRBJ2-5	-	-	TGTGCCAGCAGTTTCTCCCTTCAGAAGGAGGGGGCTGGAGAGACCCAGTACTTC	CASSFSLQKEGAGETQYF
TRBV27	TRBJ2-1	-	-	TGTGCCAGCAGTTTACAGATCCTCGGATACAATGAGCAGTTCTTC	CASSLQILGYNEQFF
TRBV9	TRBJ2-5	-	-	TGTGCCAGCAGCGTAGTTTCGGGAGAGACCCAGTACTTC	CASSVVSGETQYF
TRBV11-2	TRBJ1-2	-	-	TGTGCCAGCAGCTTAGTGGAAGGGTGGCATGGCTACACCTTC	CASSLVEGWHGYTF
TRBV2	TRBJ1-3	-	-	TGTGCCAGCACCCTCGTCGTCTCTGGAAACACCATATATTTT	CASTLVVSGNTIYF
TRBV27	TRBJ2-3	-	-	TGTGCCAGCAGTTTCCGACTGGCCCCAGATACGCAGTATTTT	CASSFRLAPDTQYF
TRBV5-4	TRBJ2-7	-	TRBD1	TGTGCCAGCAGCTTTTCCGGGACAGTAATTGAAGAGGACTTC	CASSFSGTVIEEDF
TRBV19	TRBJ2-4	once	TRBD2	TGTGCCAGTACTAGCGGGAGGGCCCTAGACAAAAACATTCAGTACTTC	CASTSGRALDKNIQYF
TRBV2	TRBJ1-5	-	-	TGTGCCAGCAGTGAAAACGCGTATAGCAATCAGCCCCAGCATTTT	CASSENAYSNQPQHF
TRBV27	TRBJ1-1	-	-	TGTGCCAGCAGTTTAGGGGGGAACACTGAAGCTTTCTTT	CASSLGGNTEAFF
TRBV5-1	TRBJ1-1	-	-	TGCGCCAGCAGCTCCTTCAACGGGAGGGATAATCCTGAAGCTTTCTTT	CASSSFNGRDNPEAFF
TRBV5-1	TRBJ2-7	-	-	TGCGCCAGCAGCTTCTCCTACGAGCAGTACTTC	CASSFSYEQYF
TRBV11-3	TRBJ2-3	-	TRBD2	TGTGCCAGCAGCTCCGGGGGGACTAGCGTCGAGGCAGATACGCAGTATTTT	CASSSGGTSVEADTQYF
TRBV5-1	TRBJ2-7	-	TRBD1	TGCGCCAGCAGGTTTCTCCGGGACAGCTCCTACGAGCAGTACTTC	CASRFLRDSSYEQYF
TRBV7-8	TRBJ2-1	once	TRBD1	TGTGCCAGCAGCCGGGACAGACTGACCTACAATGAGCAGTTCTTC	CASSRDRLTYNEQFF
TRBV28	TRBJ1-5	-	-	TGTGCCAGCAGTTTAGACCTCTCGTTCTACAATCAGCCCCAGCATTTT	CASSLDLSFYNQPQHF
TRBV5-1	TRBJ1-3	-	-	TGCGCCAGCAGCCCGGGACTGGCCTCTGGAAACACCATATATTTT	CASSPGLASGNTIYF
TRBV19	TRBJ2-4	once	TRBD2	TGTGCCAGTAGTATCGGACTAGCGGGAGCGGGAGCCAAAAACATTCAGTACTTC	CASSIGLAGAGAKNIQYF
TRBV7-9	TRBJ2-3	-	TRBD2	TGTGCCAGCAGCTTTAGCGGGTGCACAGATACGCAGTATTTT	CASSFSGCTDTQYF
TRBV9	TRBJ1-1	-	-	TGTGCCAGCAGCGCGGCAAAGGGGGACAACACTGAAGCTTTCTTT	CASSAAKGDNTEAFF
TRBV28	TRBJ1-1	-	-	TGTGCCAGCGTACAATACCTGGGGGACACTGAAGCTTTCTTT	CASVQYLGDTEAFF
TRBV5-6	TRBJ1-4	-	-	TGTGCCAGCAGCTCGGATGGGGGTCGCGGGGGCGCGGGTGATGAAAAACTGTTTTTT	CASSSDGGRGGAGDEKLFF
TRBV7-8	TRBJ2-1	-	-	TGTGCCAGCAGCTTTAGCAGCGGAGCACCCTCCTACAATGAGCAGTTCTTC	CASSFSSGAPSYNEQFF
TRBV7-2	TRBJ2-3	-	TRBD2	TGTGCCAGCACTCCGAAGCGGGAGAGTACAGATACGCAGTATTTT	CASTPKRESTDTQYF
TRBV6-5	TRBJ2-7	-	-	TGTGCCAGCAGTTACTCGGGCGGGAAGACCTACGAGCAGTACTTC	CASSYSGGKTYEQYF
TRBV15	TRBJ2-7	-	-	TGTGCCACCAGCAAGGGTCCAACCTACGAGCAGTACTTC	CATSKGPTYEQYF
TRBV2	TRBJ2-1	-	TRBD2	TGTGCCAGCAGTCCACTCACTAGCGGGAGGATAATCGGCTCCTACAATGAGCAGTTCTTC	CASSPLTSGRIIGSYNEQFF
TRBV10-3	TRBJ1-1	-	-	TGTGCCAGCAAACAGGGATTGGACACTGAAGCTTTCTTT	CASKQGLDTEAFF
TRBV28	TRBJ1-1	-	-	TGTGCCAGCAGTTTAAAGGTGGCCAGGGTTAACACTGAAGCTTTCTTT	CASSLKVARVNTEAFF
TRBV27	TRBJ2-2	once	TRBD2	TGTGCCAGCAGTCCCCCGGGACTAGCATCCGGGGAGCTGTTTTTT	CASSPPGLASGELFF
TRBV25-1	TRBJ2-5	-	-	TGTGCCAGCAACGGGGGACGGGAGACCCAGTACTTC	CASNGGRETQYF
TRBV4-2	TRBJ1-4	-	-	TGTGCCAGCAGCCAGGACACCTCAACTAATGAAAAACTGTTTTTT	CASSQDTSTNEKLFF
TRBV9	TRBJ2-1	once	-	TGTGCCAGCAGCGTAGATCTGTGGGATGAGCAGTTCTTC	CASSVDLWDEQFF
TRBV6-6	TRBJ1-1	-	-	TGTGCCAGCAGCCCCGTACAGGGTAGGGCGGCCACTGAAGCTTTCTTT	CASSPVQGRAATEAFF
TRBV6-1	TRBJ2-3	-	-	TGTGCCAGCAGTGACCGACGTAGGCCAAGCACAGATACGCAGTATTTT	CASSDRRRPSTDTQYF
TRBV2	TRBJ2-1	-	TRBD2	TGTGCCAGCAGTGAAGCCCGGGCGGGAGGGCCGCGGAATGAGCAGTTCTTC	CASSEARAGGPRNEQFF
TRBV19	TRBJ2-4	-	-	TGTGCCAGTTCCACTTGGGTAGCCAAAAACATTCAGTACTTC	CASSTWVAKNIQYF
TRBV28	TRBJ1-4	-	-	TGTGCCAGCAGTTCCCGGGGCCTTAATGAAAAACTGTTTTTT	CASSSRGLNEKLFF
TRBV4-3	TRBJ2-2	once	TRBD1	TGCGCCAGCAGCCAAGATTACCGGACAGGGCCCAGCGGGGAGCTGTTTTTT	CASSQDYRTGPSGELFF
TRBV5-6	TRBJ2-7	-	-	TGTGCCAGCAGCTCGGGGATTTGGACTCGTACCTACGAGCAGTACTTC	CASSSGIWTRTYEQYF
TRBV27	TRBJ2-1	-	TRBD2	TGTGCCAGCAGTTCGAAAAGCGGGAGGCCATACAATGAGCAGTTCTTC	CASSSKSGRPYNEQFF
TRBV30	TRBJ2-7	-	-	TGTGCCTGGAGTGCCATCGGAGGGCGGCAGACCGCCTACGAGCAGTACTTC	CAWSAIGGRQTAYEQYF
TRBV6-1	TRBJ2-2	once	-	TGTGCCAGCAGTGAAGCGCTATCGGGGGAGCTGTTTTTT	CASSEALSGELFF
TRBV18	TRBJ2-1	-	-	TGTGCCAGCTCACCTAGACAGGAACCTTCCTACAATGAGCAGTTCTTC	CASSPRQEPSYNEQFF
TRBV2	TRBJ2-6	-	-	TGTGCCAGCAGTGAAGTAACTTTTTACCAGTCCTCTGGGGCCAACGTCCTGACTTTC	CASSEVTFYQSSGANVLTF